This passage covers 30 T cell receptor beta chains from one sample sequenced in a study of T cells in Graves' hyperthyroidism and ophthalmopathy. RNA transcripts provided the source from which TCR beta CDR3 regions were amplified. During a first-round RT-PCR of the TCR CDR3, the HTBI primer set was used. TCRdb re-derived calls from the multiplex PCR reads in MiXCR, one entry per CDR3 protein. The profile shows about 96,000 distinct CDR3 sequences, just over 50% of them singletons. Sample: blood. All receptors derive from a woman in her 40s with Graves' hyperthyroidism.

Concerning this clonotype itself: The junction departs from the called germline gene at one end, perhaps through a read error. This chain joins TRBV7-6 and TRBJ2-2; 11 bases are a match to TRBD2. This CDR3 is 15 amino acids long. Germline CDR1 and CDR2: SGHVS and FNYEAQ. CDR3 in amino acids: CASSFSGRATGELFF. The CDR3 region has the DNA TGTGCCAGCAGCTTTAGCGGGAGGGCTACCGGGGAGCTGTTCTTT.

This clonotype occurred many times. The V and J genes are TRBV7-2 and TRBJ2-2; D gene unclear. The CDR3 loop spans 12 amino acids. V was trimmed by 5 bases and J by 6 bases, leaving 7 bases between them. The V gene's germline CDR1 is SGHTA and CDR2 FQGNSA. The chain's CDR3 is CASSPIPGELFF. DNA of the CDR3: TGTGCCAGCAGCCCTATCCCCGGGGAGCTGTTTTTT.

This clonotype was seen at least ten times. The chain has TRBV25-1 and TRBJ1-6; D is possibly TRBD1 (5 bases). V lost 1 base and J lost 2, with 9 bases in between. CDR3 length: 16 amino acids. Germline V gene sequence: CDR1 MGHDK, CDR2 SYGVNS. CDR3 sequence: CASSEFRDPYNSPLHF. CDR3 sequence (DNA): TGTGCCAGCAGTGAATTCAGGGACCCCTATAATTCACCCCTCCACTTT. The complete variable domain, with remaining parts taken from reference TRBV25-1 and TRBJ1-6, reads EADIYQTPRYLVIGTGKKITLECSQTMGHDKMYWYQQDPGMELHLIHYSYGVNSTEKGDLSSESTVSRIRTEHFPLTLESARPSHTSQYLCASSEFRDPYNSPLHFGNGTRLTVT.

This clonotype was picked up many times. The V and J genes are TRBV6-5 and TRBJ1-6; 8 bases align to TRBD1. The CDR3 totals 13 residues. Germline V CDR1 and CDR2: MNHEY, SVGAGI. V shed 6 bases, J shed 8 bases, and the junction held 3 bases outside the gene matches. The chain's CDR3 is CASSGQGDSPLHF. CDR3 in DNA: TGTGCCAGCAGCGGACAGGGCGATTCACCCCTCCACTTT.

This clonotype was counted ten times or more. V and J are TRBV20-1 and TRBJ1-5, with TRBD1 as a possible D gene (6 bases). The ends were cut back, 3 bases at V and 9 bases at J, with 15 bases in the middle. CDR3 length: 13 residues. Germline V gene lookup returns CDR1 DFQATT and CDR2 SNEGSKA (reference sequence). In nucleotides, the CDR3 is TGCAGTGCTAGGGCGGACAGCGGAGGGCCCCAGCATTTT. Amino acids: CSARADSGGPQHF.

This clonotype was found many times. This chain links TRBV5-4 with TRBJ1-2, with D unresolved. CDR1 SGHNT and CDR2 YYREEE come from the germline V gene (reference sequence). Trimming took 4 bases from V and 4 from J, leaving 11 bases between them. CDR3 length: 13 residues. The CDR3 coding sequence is TGTGCCAGCAGCGGCGCAGCGATCTATGGCTACACCTTC. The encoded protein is CASSGAAIYGYTF.

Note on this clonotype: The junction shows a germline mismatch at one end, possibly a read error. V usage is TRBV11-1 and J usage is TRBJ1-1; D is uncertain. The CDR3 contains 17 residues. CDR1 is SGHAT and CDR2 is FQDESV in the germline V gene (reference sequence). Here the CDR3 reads CASSLGRPAGPHTGAFF. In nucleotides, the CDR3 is TGTGCCAGCAGCCTAGGACGTCCTGCAGGCCCTCACACTGGAGCTTTCTTT.

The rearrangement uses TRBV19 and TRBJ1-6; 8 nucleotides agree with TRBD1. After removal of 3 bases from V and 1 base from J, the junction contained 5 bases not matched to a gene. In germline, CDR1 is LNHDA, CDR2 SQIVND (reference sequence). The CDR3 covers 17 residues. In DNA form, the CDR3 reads TGTGCCAGTAGTATGACGGGACAGGCTTCCTATAATTCACCCCTCCACTTT. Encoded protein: CASSMTGQASYNSPLHF.

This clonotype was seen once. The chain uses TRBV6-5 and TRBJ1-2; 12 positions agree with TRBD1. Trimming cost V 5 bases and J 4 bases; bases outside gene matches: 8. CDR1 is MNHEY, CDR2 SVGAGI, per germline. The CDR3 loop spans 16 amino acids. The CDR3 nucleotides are TGTGCCAGCAGTGAGGGACAGGGGGCAAGTCGCTATGGCTACACCTTC. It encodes CASSEGQGASRYGYTF.

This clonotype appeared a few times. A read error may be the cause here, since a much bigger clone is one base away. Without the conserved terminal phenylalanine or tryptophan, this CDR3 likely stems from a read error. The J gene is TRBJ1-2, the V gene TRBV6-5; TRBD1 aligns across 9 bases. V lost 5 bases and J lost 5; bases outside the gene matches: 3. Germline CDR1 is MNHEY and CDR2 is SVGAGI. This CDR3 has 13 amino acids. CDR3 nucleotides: TGTGCCAGCAGTGCCGGGACAGGGTATGGCTACACCCTC. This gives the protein CASSAGTGYGYTL.

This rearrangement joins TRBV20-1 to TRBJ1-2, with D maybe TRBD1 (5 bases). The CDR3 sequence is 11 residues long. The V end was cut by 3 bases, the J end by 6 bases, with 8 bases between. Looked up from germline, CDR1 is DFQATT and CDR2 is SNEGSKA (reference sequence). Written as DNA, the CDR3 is TGCAGTGCTAGGGGGCCGGATGGCTACACCTTC. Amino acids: CSARGPDGYTF.

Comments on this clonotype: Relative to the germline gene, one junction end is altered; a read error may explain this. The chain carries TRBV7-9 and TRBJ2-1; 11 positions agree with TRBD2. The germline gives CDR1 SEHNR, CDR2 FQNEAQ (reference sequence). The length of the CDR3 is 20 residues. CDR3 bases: TGTGTCAGCAGCTTAGATATTCGGGGGGAACTAGCGGGAGCCTACAATGAGCAGTTCTTC. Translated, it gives CVSSLDIRGELAGAYNEQFF.

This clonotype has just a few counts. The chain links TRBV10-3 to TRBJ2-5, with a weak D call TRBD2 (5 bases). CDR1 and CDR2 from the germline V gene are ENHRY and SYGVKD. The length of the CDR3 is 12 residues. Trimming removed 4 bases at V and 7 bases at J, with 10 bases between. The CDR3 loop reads CAISGAARTQYF. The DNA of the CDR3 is TGTGCCATCAGTGGAGCGGCAAGGACCCAGTACTTC.

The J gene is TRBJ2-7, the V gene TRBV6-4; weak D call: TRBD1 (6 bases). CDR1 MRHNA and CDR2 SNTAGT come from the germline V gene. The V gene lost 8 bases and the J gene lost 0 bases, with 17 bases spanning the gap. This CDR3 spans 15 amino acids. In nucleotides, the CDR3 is TGTGCCAGCTCCTCCCTGGACAGAGGCTCCTACGAGCAGTACTTC. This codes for CASSSLDRGSYEQYF.

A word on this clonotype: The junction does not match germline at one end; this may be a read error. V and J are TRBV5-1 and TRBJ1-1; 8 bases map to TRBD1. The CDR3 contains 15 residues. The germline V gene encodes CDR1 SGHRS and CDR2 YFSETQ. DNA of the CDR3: TGTGCCAGCAGCTTTTTTCGGACAGGGTTCACTGAAGCCTTCTTT. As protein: CASSFFRTGFTEAFF. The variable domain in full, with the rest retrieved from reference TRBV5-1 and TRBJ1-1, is KAGVTQTPRYLIKTRGQQVTLSCSPISGHRSVSWYQQTPGQGLQFLFEYFSETQRNKGNFPGRFSGRQFSNSRSEMNVSTLELGDSALYLCASSFFRTGFTEAFFGQGTRLTVV.

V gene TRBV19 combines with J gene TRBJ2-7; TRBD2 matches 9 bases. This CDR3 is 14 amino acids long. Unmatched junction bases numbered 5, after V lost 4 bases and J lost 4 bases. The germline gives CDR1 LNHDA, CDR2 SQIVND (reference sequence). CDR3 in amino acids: CASSTGTSRYEQYF. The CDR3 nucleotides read TGTGCCAGTAGTACCGGGACTAGCAGATACGAGCAGTACTTC.

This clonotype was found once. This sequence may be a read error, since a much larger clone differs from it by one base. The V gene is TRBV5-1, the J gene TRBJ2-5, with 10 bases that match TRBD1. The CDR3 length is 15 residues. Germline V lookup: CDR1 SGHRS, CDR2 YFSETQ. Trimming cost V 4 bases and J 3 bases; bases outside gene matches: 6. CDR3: CASSTEGTGEETQYF. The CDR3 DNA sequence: TGCGCCAGCAGCACCGAGGGGACAGGGGAAGAGACCCAGTACTTC.

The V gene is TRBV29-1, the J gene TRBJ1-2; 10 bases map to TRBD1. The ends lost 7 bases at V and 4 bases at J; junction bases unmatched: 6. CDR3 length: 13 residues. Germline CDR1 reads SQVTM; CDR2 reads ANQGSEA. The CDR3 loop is CSASTGGVYGYTF. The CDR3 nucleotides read TGCAGCGCCTCGACAGGGGGCGTCTATGGCTACACCTTC. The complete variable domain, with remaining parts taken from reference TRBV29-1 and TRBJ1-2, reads SAVISQKPSRDICQRGTSLTIQCQVDSQVTMMFWYRQQPGQSLTLIATANQGSEATYESGFVIDKFPISRPNLTFSTLTVSNMSPEDSSIYLCSASTGGVYGYTFGSGTRLTVV.

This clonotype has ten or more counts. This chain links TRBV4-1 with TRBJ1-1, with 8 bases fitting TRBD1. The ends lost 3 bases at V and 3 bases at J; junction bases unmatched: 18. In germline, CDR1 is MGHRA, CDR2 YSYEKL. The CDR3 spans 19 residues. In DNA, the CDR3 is TGCGCCAGCAGCCATTTATCCGGGACAGGACGATTCATGGACACTGAAGCTTTCTTT. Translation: CASSHLSGTGRFMDTEAFF.

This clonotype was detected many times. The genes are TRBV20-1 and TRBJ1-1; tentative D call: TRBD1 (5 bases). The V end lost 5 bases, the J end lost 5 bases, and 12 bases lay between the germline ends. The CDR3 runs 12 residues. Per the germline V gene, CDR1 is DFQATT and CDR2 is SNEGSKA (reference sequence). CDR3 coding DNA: TGCAGTGCTGAGGGGCGGTGGACTGAAGCTTTCTTT. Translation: CSAEGRWTEAFF.

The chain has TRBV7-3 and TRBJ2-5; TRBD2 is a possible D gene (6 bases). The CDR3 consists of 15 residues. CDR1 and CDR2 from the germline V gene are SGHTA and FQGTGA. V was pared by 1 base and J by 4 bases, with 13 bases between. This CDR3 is CASSLSTGAGETQYF. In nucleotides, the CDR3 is TGTGCCAGCAGCTTAAGTACGGGAGCGGGAGAGACCCAGTACTTC.

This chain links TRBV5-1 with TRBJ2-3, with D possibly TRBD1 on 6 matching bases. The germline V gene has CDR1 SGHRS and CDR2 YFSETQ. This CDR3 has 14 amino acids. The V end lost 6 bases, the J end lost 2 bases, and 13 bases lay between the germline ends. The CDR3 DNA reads TGCGCCAGCATTCCCCGGGACACCACAGATACGCAGTATTTT. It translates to CASIPRDTTDTQYF.

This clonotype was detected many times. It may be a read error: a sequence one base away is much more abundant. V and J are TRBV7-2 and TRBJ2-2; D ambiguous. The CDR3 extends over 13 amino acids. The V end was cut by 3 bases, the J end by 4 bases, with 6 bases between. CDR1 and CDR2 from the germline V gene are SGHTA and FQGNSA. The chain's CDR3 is CASSFVSTGELFF. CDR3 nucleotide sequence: TGTGCCAGCAGCTTCGTGAGCACCGGGGAGCTGTTTTTT.

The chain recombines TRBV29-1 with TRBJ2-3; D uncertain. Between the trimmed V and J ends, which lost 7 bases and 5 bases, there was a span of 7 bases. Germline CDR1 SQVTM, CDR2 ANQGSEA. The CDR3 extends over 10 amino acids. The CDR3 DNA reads TGCAGCGGGATGGGAGATACGCAGTATTTT. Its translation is CSGMGDTQYF.

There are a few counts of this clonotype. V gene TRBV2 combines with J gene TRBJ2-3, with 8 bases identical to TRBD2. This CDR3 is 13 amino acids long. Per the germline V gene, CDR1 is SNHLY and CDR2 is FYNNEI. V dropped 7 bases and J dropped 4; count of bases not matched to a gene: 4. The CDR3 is CASTMTSADTQYF. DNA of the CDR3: TGTGCCAGCACGATGACTAGCGCAGATACGCAGTATTTT. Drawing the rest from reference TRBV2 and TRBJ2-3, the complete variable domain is EPEVTQTPSHQVTQMGQEVILRCVPISNHLYFYWYRQILGQKVEFLVSFYNNEISEKSEIFDDQFSVERPDGSNFTLKIRSTKLEDSAMYFCASTMTSADTQYFGPGTRLTVL.

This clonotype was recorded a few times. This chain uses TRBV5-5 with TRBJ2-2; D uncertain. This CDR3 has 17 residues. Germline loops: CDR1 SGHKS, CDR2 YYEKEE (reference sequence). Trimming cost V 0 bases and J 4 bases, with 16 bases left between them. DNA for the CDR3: TGTGCCAGCAGCTTGGCCCGTTTGGGATTTAGCACCGGGGAGCTGTTTTTT. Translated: CASSLARLGFSTGELFF.

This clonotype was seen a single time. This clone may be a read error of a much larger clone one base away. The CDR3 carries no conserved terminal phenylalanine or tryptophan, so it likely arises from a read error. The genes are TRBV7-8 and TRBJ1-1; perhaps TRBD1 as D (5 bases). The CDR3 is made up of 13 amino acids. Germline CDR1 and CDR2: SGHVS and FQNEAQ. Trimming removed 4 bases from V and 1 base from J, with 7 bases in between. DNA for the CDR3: TGTGCCAGCAGCTGGGACCAGAACACTGAAGCTTTCCTT. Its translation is CASSWDQNTEAFL.

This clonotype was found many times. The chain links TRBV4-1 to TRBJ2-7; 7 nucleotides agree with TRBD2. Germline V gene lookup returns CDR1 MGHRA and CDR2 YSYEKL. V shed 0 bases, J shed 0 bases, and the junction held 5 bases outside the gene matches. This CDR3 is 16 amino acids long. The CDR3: CASSQEGLAVSYEQYF. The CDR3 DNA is TGCGCCAGCAGCCAAGAAGGGCTAGCGGTCTCCTACGAGCAGTACTTC.

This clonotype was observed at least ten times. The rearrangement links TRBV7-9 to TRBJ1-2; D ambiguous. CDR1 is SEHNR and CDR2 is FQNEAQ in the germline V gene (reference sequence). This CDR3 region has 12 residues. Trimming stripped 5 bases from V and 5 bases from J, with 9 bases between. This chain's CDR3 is CASSPGPYGYTF. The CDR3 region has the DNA TGTGCCAGCAGCCCTGGTCCTTATGGCTACACCTTC.

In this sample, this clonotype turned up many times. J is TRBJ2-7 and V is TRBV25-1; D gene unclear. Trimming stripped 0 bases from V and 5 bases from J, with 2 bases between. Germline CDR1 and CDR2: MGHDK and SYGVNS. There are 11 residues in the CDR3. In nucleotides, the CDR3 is TGTGCCAGCAGTGAATATAACGAGCAGTACTTC. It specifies CASSEYNEQYF.